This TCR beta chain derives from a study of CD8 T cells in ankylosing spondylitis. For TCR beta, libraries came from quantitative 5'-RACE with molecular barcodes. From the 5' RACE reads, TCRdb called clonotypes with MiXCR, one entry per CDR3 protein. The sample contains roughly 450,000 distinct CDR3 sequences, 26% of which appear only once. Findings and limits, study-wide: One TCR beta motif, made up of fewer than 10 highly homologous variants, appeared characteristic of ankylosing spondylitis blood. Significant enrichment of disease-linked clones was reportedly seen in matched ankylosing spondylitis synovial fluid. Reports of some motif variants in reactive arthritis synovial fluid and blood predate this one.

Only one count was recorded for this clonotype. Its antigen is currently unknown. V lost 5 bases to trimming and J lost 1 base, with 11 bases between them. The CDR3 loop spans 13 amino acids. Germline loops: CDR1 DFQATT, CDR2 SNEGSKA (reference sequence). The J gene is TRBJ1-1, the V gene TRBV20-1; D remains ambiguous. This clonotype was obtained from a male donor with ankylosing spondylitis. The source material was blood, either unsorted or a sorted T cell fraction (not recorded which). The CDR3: CSAFDTENTEAFF. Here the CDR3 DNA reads TGCAGTGCTTTTGACACCGAGAACACTGAAGCTTTCTTT.